The rows below give T cell receptor beta chains drawn from one sample of a study of cytomegalovirus exposure and HLA in healthy donors. Libraries were prepared by immunoSEQ multiplex PCR; TCRdb keeps only in-frame clonotypes and omits some of them. The repertoire holds about 110,000 clones, about three quarters seen once, with around 2.9% in the top ten. Sample: PBMCs. The receptors stem from a woman in her sixties in good health and CMV-seropositive. Each CDR3 is given with its conserved first and last residue. D genes are given only for firm matches. Expanded clones get a size class; other rows say once, few or many, or leave the size out.

size: -
J: TRBJ2-7
V: TRBV28
D: -
DNA: TGTGCCAGCAGTTTACAGTTGGTGGTTCCCTCCTACGAGCAGTACTTC
CDR3: CASSLQLVVPSYEQYF

size: -
J: TRBJ1-3
V: TRBV9
D: TRBD1
DNA: TGTGCCAGCAGCCCCGCGCGGACAGGTGGAAACACCATATATTTT
CDR3: CASSPARTGGNTIYF

size: -
J: TRBJ2-7
V: TRBV6-1
D: TRBD1
DNA: TGTGCCAGCAGGGGGACAGGTTCCTACGAGCAGTACTTC
CDR3: CASRGTGSYEQYF

size: -
J: TRBJ1-4
V: TRBV28
D: -
DNA: TGTGCCAGCAGTCCAGGCGGAACCAAAGGGGGTTCTAATGAAAAACTGTTTTTT
CDR3: CASSPGGTKGGSNEKLFF

size: -
J: TRBJ1-1
V: TRBV28
D: -
DNA: TGTGCCAGCAGTTTATGGTTCGGTGGGCACACTGAAGCTTTCTTT
CDR3: CASSLWFGGHTEAFF

size: -
J: TRBJ2-1
V: TRBV11-3
D: TRBD1
DNA: TGTGCCAGCAGCTTACAGGGGGCATCCAATGAGCAGTTCTTC
CDR3: CASSLQGASNEQFF

size: -
J: TRBJ2-3
V: TRBV7-9
D: -
DNA: TGTGCCAGCAGCTTTTCTCAGGGGACAGATACGCAGTATTTT
CDR3: CASSFSQGTDTQYF

size: few
J: TRBJ2-6
V: TRBV7-9
D: -
DNA: TGTGCCAGCAGCTTAGTGGGACTGACCTCTGGGGCCAACGTCCTGACTTTC
CDR3: CASSLVGLTSGANVLTF

size: -
J: TRBJ2-1
V: TRBV4-2
D: -
DNA: TGTGCCAGCAGCCCAGCCCCCGGGACTCAAAACAATGAGCAGTTCTTC
CDR3: CASSPAPGTQNNEQFF

size: -
J: TRBJ2-7
V: TRBV11-2
D: TRBD2
DNA: TGTGCCAGCAGCTTTATGAGCGGCGGGGGAGAGCAGTACTTC
CDR3: CASSFMSGGGEQYF

size: -
J: TRBJ2-5
V: TRBV11-2
D: -
DNA: TGTGCCAGCAGCGGGCCCACCCGAGAGACCCAGTACTTC
CDR3: CASSGPTRETQYF

size: -
J: TRBJ1-2
V: TRBV9
D: -
DNA: TGTGCCAGCAGCGTAGGGCCCCAATATGGCTACACCTTC
CDR3: CASSVGPQYGYTF

size: -
J: TRBJ1-2
V: TRBV18
D: TRBD1
DNA: TGTGCCAGCTCAGTCTCCGGGACAGGGGGCTTCTATGGCTACACCTTC
CDR3: CASSVSGTGGFYGYTF

size: -
J: TRBJ2-7
V: TRBV28
D: TRBD2
DNA: TGTGCCAGCAGTTTAACTAGCGGGCCCTCCTACGAGCAGTACTTC
CDR3: CASSLTSGPSYEQYF

size: -
J: TRBJ1-1
V: TRBV19
D: -
DNA: TGTGCCAGTAGTAGGAACAGCAACACTGAAGCTTTCTTT
CDR3: CASSRNSNTEAFF

size: -
J: TRBJ2-2
V: TRBV5-1
D: TRBD2
DNA: TGCGCCAGCAGACCAAATCCAGCGGGAGGGACCGGGGAGCTGTTTTTT
CDR3: CASRPNPAGGTGELFF

size: -
J: TRBJ1-2
V: TRBV2
D: -
DNA: TGTGCCAGCAGGCTGGACAGCTATGGCTACACCTTC
CDR3: CASRLDSYGYTF

size: -
J: TRBJ1-2
V: TRBV29-1
D: -
DNA: TGCAGCGTTGACCGGGTTAGCTATGGCTACACCTTC
CDR3: CSVDRVSYGYTF

size: few
J: TRBJ2-7
V: TRBV11-2
D: TRBD2
DNA: TGTGCCAGCAGCTTAGAGATAGCGGGAGGAATCGCGCAGTACTTC
CDR3: CASSLEIAGGIAQYF

size: -
J: TRBJ2-1
V: TRBV2
D: -
DNA: TGTGCCAGCAGAAATGGCGGGATCGGGGAGCAGTTCTTC
CDR3: CASRNGGIGEQFF

size: -
J: TRBJ2-1
V: TRBV9
D: TRBD2
DNA: TGTGCCAGCAGCGTAGTGTCGGGAGGGCCAAGTTTTGCGCAGTTCTTC
CDR3: CASSVVSGGPSFAQFF

size: -
J: TRBJ1-2
V: TRBV5-5
D: TRBD1
DNA: TGTGCCAGCAGCGAGGGACAGAGGGCCTACACCTTC
CDR3: CASSEGQRAYTF

size: few
J: TRBJ2-3
V: TRBV5-1
D: -
DNA: TGCGCCAGCAGGTTAGCGTCGGGTGATACGCAGTATTTT
CDR3: CASRLASGDTQYF

size: many
J: TRBJ1-3
V: TRBV6-1
D: TRBD1
DNA: TGTGCCAGCTTTGCAGGGGGCTCTGGAAACACCATATATTTT
CDR3: CASFAGGSGNTIYF

size: -
J: TRBJ2-1
V: TRBV29-1
D: -
DNA: TGCAGCGTTGAAGTGTCTCGGGGTTATCAGTTCTTC
CDR3: CSVEVSRGYQFF

size: -
J: TRBJ2-7
V: TRBV18
D: TRBD1
DNA: TGTGCCAGCTCACCTCAGGGGGACAGGAGCTCCTACGAGCAGTACTTC
CDR3: CASSPQGDRSSYEQYF

size: -
J: TRBJ1-1
V: TRBV6-1
D: TRBD1
DNA: TGTGCCAGCAGTGAACGACAGGGTGACACTGAAGCTTTCTTT
CDR3: CASSERQGDTEAFF

size: few
J: TRBJ2-2
V: TRBV5-1
D: TRBD2
DNA: TGCGCCAGCAGCTTGAGGGTAGCGGGAGTTAACGGGGAGCTGTTTTTT
CDR3: CASSLRVAGVNGELFF

size: -
J: TRBJ2-7
V: TRBV6-5
D: -
DNA: TGTGCCAGCAGTAGGAGCCAGGGTTACGAGCAGTACTTC
CDR3: CASSRSQGYEQYF

size: -
J: TRBJ2-7
V: TRBV19
D: TRBD1
DNA: TGTGCCAGTAGTGCATCCGGGACAGGGGGCTCCTACGAGCAGTACTTC
CDR3: CASSASGTGGSYEQYF

size: -
J: TRBJ1-1
V: TRBV7-9
D: -
DNA: TGTGCCAGCAGCTTAGCGGGCGGGCATGAAGCTTTCTTT
CDR3: CASSLAGGHEAFF

size: -
J: TRBJ1-5
V: TRBV2
D: -
DNA: TGTGCCAGCAGTCCATTGACACAGAATCAGCCCCAGCATTTT
CDR3: CASSPLTQNQPQHF

size: -
J: TRBJ2-5
V: TRBV7-9
D: TRBD1
DNA: TGTGCCAGCAGCTATACAGGGGGGGAGACCCAGTACTTC
CDR3: CASSYTGGETQYF

size: -
J: TRBJ2-5
V: TRBV4-1
D: -
DNA: TGCGCCAGCAGCCACCCCCTCCAAGAGACCCAGTACTTC
CDR3: CASSHPLQETQYF

size: -
J: TRBJ2-1
V: TRBV6-4
D: TRBD2
DNA: TGTGCCAGCAGTGACTTTAGCGGGAGCTCCTACAATGAGCAGTTCTTC
CDR3: CASSDFSGSSYNEQFF

size: -
J: TRBJ1-1
V: TRBV15
D: -
DNA: TGTGCCACCAGCAGAGATCGAGGGGGAGCTGAAGCTTTCTTT
CDR3: CATSRDRGGAEAFF

size: -
J: TRBJ1-2
V: TRBV6-1
D: -
DNA: TGTGCCAGCAGTGAAGCTACAGGGCCGAACTATGGCTACACCTTC
CDR3: CASSEATGPNYGYTF

size: once
J: TRBJ1-5
V: TRBV27
D: -
DNA: TGTGCCAGCAGTTTCCTCTTAGATCAGCCCCAGCATTTT
CDR3: CASSFLLDQPQHF

size: -
J: TRBJ1-2
V: TRBV10-3
D: -
DNA: TGTGCCATCAGGGGAACAAGGGGGGGCTACACCTTC
CDR3: CAIRGTRGGYTF

size: -
J: TRBJ1-3
V: TRBV7-2
D: -
DNA: TGTGCCAGCAGCTTAGCGCCACGGGGACTTGGCTTGGGGCAGAGCTCTGGAAACACCATATATTTT
CDR3: CASSLAPRGLGLGQSSGNTIYF

size: once
J: TRBJ1-5
V: TRBV25-1
D: -
DNA: TGTGCCAGCAGTGAATCTGGCAGAGGCGGTTATCAGCCCCAGCATTTT
CDR3: CASSESGRGGYQPQHF

size: -
J: TRBJ1-1
V: TRBV29-1
D: -
DNA: TGCAGCGTTGTTTCCGGGGTTCCGGCTGAAGCTTTCTTT
CDR3: CSVVSGVPAEAFF

size: few
J: TRBJ1-1
V: TRBV30
D: TRBD1
DNA: TGTGCCTGGAAGGCGACAGGGCTGAACACTGAAGCTTTCTTT
CDR3: CAWKATGLNTEAFF

size: -
J: TRBJ1-1
V: TRBV5-6
D: -
DNA: TGTGCCAGCAGCTTGGTCTCCACAGGGAACACTGAAGCTTTCTTT
CDR3: CASSLVSTGNTEAFF

size: -
J: TRBJ2-7
V: TRBV4-2
D: TRBD1
DNA: TGTGCCAGCAGCCGGGACAGAACTAACTCCTACGAGCAGTACTTC
CDR3: CASSRDRTNSYEQYF

size: -
J: TRBJ1-2
V: TRBV7-6
D: -
DNA: TGTGCCAGCAGCTTAGGCAGAACAGGGACTGGCTACACCTTC
CDR3: CASSLGRTGTGYTF

size: -
J: TRBJ2-7
V: TRBV6-5
D: -
DNA: TGTGCCAGCAGTTACAATCTGTACTACGAGCAGTACTTC
CDR3: CASSYNLYYEQYF

size: once
J: TRBJ1-2
V: TRBV20-1
D: -
DNA: TGCAGTGCTAGCAGGGTGGGTGGCTACACCTTC
CDR3: CSASRVGGYTF